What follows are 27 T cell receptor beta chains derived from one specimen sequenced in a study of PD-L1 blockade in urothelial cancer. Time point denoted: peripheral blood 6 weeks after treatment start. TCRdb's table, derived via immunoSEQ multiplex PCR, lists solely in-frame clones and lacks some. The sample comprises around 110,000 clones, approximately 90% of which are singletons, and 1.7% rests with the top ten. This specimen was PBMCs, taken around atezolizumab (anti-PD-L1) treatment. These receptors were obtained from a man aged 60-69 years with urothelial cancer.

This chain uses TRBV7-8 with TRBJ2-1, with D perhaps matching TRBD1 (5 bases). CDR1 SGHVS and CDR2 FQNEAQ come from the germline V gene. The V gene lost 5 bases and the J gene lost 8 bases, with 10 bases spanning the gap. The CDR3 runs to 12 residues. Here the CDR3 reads CASSPGSDEQFF. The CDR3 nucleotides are TGTGCCAGCAGCCCAGGGTCTGATGAGCAGTTCTTC.

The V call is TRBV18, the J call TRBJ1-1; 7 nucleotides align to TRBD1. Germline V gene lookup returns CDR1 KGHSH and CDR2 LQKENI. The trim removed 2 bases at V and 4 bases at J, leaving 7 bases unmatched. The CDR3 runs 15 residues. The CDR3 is CASSPSMGTATEAFF. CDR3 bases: TGTGCCAGCTCACCAAGTATGGGGACAGCCACTGAAGCTTTCTTT.

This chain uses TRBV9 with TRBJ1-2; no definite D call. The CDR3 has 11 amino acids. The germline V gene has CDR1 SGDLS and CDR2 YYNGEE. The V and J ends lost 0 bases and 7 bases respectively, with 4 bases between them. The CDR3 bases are TGTGCCAGCAGCGTAGGCGGTGGCTACACCTTC. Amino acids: CASSVGGGYTF.

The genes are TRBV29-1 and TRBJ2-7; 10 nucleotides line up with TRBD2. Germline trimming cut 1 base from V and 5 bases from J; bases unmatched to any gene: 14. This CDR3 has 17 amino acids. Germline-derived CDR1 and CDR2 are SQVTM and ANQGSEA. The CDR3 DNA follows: TGCAGCGTTGAAGGGCTAGCGGGAGTATCCTCATTTGACGAGCAGTACTTC. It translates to CSVEGLAGVSSFDEQYF.

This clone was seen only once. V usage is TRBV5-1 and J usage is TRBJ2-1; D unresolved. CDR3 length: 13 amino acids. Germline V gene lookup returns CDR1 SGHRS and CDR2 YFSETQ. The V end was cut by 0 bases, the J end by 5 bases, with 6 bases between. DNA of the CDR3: TGCGCCAGCAGCTTGGGCACAAACAATGAGCAGTTCTTC. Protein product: CASSLGTNNEQFF.

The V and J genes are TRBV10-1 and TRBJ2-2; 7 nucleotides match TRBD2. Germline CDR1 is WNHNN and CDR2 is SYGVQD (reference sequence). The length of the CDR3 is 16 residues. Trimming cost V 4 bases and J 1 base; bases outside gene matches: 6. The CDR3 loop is CASSGAGDRNTGELFF. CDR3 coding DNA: TGCGCCAGCAGTGGGGCGGGAGATAGGAACACCGGGGAGCTGTTTTTT.

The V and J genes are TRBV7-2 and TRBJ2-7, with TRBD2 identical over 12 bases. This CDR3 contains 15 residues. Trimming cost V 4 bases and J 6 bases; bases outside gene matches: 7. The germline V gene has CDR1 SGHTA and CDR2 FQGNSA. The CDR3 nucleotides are TGTGCCAGCAGCTCTACTAGCGGGGGGCGGGGCGAGCAGTACTTC. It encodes CASSSTSGGRGEQYF.

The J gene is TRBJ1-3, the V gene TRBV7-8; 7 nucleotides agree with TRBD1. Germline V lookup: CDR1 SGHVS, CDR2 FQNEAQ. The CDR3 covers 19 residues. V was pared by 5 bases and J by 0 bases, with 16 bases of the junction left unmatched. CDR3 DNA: TGTGCCAGCAGCCCCCGGGACAGAAGCATCACCTACTCTGGAAACACCATATATTTT. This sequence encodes CASSPRDRSITYSGNTIYF. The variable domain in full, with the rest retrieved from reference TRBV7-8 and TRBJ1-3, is GAGVSQSPRYKVAKRGQDVALRCDPISGHVSLFWYQQALGQGPEFLTYFQNEAQLDKSGLPSDRFFAERPEGSVSTLKIQRTQQEDSAVYLCASSPRDRSITYSGNTIYFGEGSWLTVV.

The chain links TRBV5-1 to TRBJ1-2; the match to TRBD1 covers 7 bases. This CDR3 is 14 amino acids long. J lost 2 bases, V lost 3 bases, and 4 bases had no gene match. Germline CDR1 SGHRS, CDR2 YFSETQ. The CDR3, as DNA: TGCGCCAGCAGCTGGGGGACAGCAAACTATGGCTACACCTTC. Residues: CASSWGTANYGYTF.

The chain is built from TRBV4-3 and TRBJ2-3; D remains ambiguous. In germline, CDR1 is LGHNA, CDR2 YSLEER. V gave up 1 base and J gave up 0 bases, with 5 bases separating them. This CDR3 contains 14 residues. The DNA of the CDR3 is TGCGCCAGCAGCCAAGGTCAGAGCACAGATACGCAGTATTTT. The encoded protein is CASSQGQSTDTQYF.

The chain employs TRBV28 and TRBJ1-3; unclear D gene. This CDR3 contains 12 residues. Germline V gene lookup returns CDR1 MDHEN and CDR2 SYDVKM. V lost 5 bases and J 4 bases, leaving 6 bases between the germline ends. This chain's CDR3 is CASSRAGNTIYF. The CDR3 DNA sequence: TGTGCCAGCAGTCGAGCGGGAAACACCATATATTTT.

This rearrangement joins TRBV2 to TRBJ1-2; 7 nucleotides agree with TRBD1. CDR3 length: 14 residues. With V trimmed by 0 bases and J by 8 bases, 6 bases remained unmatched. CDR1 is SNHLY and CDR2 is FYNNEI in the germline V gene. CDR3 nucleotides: TGTGCCAGCAGTGAAGCAACAGGGGCATGGGGCTACACCTTC. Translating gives CASSEATGAWGYTF.

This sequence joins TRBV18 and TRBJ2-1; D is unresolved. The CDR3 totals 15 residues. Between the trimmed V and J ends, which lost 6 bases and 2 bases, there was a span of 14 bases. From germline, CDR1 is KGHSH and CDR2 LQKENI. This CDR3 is CASSPVDGAYNEQFF. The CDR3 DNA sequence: TGTGCCAGCTCGCCAGTCGATGGAGCCTACAATGAGCAGTTCTTC.

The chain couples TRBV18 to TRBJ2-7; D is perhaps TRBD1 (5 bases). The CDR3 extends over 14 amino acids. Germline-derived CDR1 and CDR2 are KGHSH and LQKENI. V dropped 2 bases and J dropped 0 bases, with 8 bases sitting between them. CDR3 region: CASSPGAASYEQYF. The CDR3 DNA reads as TGTGCCAGCTCACCAGGGGCGGCCTCCTACGAGCAGTACTTC.

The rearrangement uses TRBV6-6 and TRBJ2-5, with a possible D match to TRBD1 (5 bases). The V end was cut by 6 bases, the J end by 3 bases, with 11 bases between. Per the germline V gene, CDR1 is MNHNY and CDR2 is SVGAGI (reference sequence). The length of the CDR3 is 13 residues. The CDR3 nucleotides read TGTGCCAGCAGGGGGCCCGCGAAAGAGACCCAGTACTTC. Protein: CASRGPAKETQYF.

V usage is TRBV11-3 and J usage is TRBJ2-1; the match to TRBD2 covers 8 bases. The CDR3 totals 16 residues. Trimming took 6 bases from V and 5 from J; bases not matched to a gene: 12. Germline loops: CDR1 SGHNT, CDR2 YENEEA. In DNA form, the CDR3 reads TGTGCCAGCAGTCACATAATAGGACTAGCAAACAATGAGCAGTTCTTC. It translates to CASSHIIGLANNEQFF. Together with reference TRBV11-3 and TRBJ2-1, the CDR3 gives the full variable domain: EAGVVQSPRYKIIEKKQPVAFWCNPISGHNTLYWYLQNLGQGPELLIRYENEEAVDDSQLPKDRFSAERLKGVDSTLKIQPAELGDSAVYLCASSHIIGLANNEQFFGPGTRLTVL.

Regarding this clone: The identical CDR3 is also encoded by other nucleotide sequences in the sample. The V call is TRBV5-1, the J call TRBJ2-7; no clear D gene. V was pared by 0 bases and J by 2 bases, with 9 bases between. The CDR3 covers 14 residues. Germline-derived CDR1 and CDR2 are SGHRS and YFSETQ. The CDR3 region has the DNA TGCGCCAGCAGCTTGGAAGCAGGCACCTACGAGCAGTACTTC. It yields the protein CASSLEAGTYEQYF.

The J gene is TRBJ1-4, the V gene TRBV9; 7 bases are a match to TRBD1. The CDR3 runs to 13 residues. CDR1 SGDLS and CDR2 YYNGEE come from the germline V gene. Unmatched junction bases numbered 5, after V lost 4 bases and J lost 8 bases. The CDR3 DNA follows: TGTGCCAGCAGCCTGGGACAGCAGGAAAAACTGTTTTTT. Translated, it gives CASSLGQQEKLFF.

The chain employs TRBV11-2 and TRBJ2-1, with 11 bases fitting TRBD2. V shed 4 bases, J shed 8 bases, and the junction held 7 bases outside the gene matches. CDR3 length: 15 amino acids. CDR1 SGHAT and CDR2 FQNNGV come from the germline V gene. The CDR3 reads CASSSHSGRADEQFF. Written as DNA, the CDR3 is TGTGCCAGCAGCTCCCATAGCGGGAGGGCCGATGAGCAGTTCTTC.

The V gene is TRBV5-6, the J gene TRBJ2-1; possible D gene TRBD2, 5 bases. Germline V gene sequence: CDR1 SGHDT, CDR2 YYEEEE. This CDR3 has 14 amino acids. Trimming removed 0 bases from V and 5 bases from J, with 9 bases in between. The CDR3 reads CASSLDGGHNEQFF. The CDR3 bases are TGTGCCAGCAGCTTGGACGGCGGGCACAATGAGCAGTTCTTC.

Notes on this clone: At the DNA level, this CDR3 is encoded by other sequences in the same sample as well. For the CDR3, the DNA is TGTGCCAGCAGCCAAGATGGCCAGGGAGGCAATGAGCAGTTCTTC. As protein: CASSQDGQGGNEQFF. The chain is built from TRBV4-2 and TRBJ2-1, with D perhaps matching TRBD2 (6 bases). The V end was cut by 0 bases, the J end by 6 bases, with 12 bases between. The CDR3 runs 15 residues. Germline V gene data show CDR1 as LGHNA and CDR2 as YNFKEQ.

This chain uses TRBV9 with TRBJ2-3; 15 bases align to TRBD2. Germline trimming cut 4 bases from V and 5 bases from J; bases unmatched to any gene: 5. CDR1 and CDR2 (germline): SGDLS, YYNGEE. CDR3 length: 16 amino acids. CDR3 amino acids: CASSWTSGRAGDTQYF. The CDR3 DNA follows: TGTGCCAGCAGCTGGACTAGCGGGAGGGCCGGAGATACGCAGTATTTT.

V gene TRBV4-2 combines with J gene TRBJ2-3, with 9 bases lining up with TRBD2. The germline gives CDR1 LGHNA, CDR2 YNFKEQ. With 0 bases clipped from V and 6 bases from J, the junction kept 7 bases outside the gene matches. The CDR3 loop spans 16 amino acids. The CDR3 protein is CASSQDPSGGSDTQYF. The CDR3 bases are TGTGCCAGCAGCCAAGATCCAAGCGGGGGGAGTGATACGCAGTATTTT.

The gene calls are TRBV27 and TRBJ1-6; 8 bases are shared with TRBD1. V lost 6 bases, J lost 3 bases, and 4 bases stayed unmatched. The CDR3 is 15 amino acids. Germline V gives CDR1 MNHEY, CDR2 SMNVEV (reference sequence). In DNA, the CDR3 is TGTGCCAGCAGCCCAGGGACAGGCTATAATTCACCCCTCCACTTT. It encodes CASSPGTGYNSPLHF.

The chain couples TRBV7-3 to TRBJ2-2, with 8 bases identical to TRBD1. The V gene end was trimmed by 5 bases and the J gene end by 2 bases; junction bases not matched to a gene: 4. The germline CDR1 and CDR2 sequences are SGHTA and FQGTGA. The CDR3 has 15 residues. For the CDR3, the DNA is TGTGCCAGCAGCGGACAGGGACCCAACACCGGGGAGCTGTTTTTT. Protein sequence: CASSGQGPNTGELFF.

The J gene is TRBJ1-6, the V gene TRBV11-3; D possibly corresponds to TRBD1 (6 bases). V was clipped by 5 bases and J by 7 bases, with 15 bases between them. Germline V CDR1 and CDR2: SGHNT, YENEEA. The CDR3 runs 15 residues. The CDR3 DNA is TGTGCCAGCAGCCTAGGTCAGGGGAAGAATTCACCCCTCCACTTT. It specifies CASSLGQGKNSPLHF. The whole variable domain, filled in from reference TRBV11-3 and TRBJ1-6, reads EAGVVQSPRYKIIEKKQPVAFWCNPISGHNTLYWYLQNLGQGPELLIRYENEEAVDDSQLPKDRFSAERLKGVDSTLKIQPAELGDSAVYLCASSLGQGKNSPLHFGNGTRLTVT.

As DNA, the CDR3 is TGTGCCTGGAGGACCGGACTAGAACACGAGCAGTACTTC. It specifies CAWRTGLEHEQYF. The V call is TRBV30, the J call TRBJ2-7; TRBD2 agrees at 7 bases. CDR1 and CDR2 (germline): GTSNPN, SVGIG (reference sequence). The length of the CDR3 is 13 residues. With 3 bases clipped from V and 5 bases from J, the junction kept 7 bases outside the gene matches.